A selection of T cell receptor beta chains follows, all from one sample in a study of T-cell memory formation after mild COVID-19. A single record per CDR3 protein comes from TCRdb applying MiXCR to the 5' RACE reads. This sample has some 50,000 distinct CDR3 sequences, with around 12% found just once. Sequencing was performed on PBMCs or a T cell subset sorted from them (not recorded which). These receptors originate from a man aged 18 to 29 who had mild COVID-19 (a few samples of this study predate the infection). Cell type and time point are not known. Each CDR3 is given without its conserved first and last residue. Fields, in order: J gene, V gene, CDR3 protein.

J gene: TRBJ1-2
V gene: TRBV6-5
CDR3 protein: ASSYTGADPSYGYT

J gene: TRBJ2-1
V gene: TRBV12-3/TRBV12-4
CDR3 protein: ASSDRESSIDEQF

J gene: TRBJ2-3
V gene: TRBV9
CDR3 protein: ASSVSLTDTQY

J gene: TRBJ1-2
V gene: TRBV6-5
CDR3 protein: ASSRAGADGYT

J gene: TRBJ1-5
V gene: TRBV30
CDR3 protein: AWNREEGQPQH

J gene: TRBJ1-2
V gene: TRBV7-2
CDR3 protein: ASSLDSGGYT

J gene: TRBJ1-4
V gene: TRBV2
CDR3 protein: ASSGANEKLF

J gene: TRBJ2-2
V gene: TRBV9
CDR3 protein: ASETTGNTGELF

J gene: TRBJ2-6
V gene: TRBV20-1
CDR3 protein: SASSGHSSSGANVLT

J gene: TRBJ2-5
V gene: TRBV9
CDR3 protein: ASSLPGTNQFQETQY

J gene: TRBJ2-2
V gene: TRBV7-3
CDR3 protein: ASSPWTGHGELF

J gene: TRBJ2-1
V gene: TRBV10-3
CDR3 protein: AISAQDEQF

J gene: TRBJ1-5
V gene: TRBV11-1
CDR3 protein: ASSLSDYQPQH

J gene: TRBJ2-5
V gene: TRBV10-3
CDR3 protein: AISGWGGDETQY

J gene: TRBJ1-2
V gene: TRBV12-3/TRBV12-4
CDR3 protein: ASSSRGVPPYGYT

J gene: TRBJ2-3
V gene: TRBV9
CDR3 protein: ASSVGLAASTDTQY

J gene: TRBJ1-2
V gene: TRBV7-2
CDR3 protein: ASSSRATGGDRGCT

J gene: TRBJ2-5
V gene: TRBV10-2
CDR3 protein: ASTPISSGGQETQY

J gene: TRBJ2-1
V gene: TRBV5-1
CDR3 protein: ASSLVGLSEQF

J gene: TRBJ2-6
V gene: TRBV6-4
CDR3 protein: ASSDNSGANVLT

J gene: TRBJ2-3
V gene: TRBV6-5
CDR3 protein: ATLAGGTDTQY

J gene: TRBJ2-7
V gene: TRBV5-4
CDR3 protein: ASSQHSGGIYEQY

J gene: TRBJ2-5
V gene: TRBV20-1
CDR3 protein: SALGLAGHETQY

J gene: TRBJ2-1
V gene: TRBV7-2
CDR3 protein: ASSLGSRDRGLDEQF

J gene: TRBJ2-5
V gene: TRBV7-9
CDR3 protein: ASSFSGGRETQY

J gene: TRBJ1-5
V gene: TRBV30
CDR3 protein: AWTKGNRNQPQH

J gene: TRBJ2-1
V gene: TRBV12-3/TRBV12-4
CDR3 protein: ASSYDRVAYNEQF

J gene: TRBJ1-2
V gene: TRBV7-2
CDR3 protein: ASSLRNYGYT

J gene: TRBJ2-5
V gene: TRBV11-1
CDR3 protein: ASSFRRDASKETQY

J gene: TRBJ1-5
V gene: TRBV7-2
CDR3 protein: ASSLNRGEQPQH

J gene: TRBJ1-5
V gene: TRBV6-2/TRBV6-3
CDR3 protein: ASSQGYQPQH

J gene: TRBJ2-5
V gene: TRBV7-8
CDR3 protein: ASSLESNKLFQY

J gene: TRBJ2-5
V gene: TRBV7-7
CDR3 protein: ASSFSLGETQY

J gene: TRBJ2-2
V gene: TRBV21-1
CDR3 protein: ASSKALAGNTGELF

J gene: TRBJ2-3
V gene: TRBV5-4
CDR3 protein: ASSLVGLAGSTDTQY

J gene: TRBJ1-1
V gene: TRBV9
CDR3 protein: ASSVAGDPGVEAF

J gene: TRBJ2-1
V gene: TRBV2
CDR3 protein: ASSEALGKSSYNEQF

J gene: TRBJ1-6
V gene: TRBV5-1
CDR3 protein: ASSDRLNSPLH

J gene: TRBJ1-1
V gene: TRBV7-2
CDR3 protein: ASSLRAQNTEAF

J gene: TRBJ1-5
V gene: TRBV28
CDR3 protein: ASSPTGRGYQPQH

J gene: TRBJ2-7
V gene: TRBV6-2/TRBV6-3
CDR3 protein: ASSYSSGGNYEQY

J gene: TRBJ1-1
V gene: TRBV7-2
CDR3 protein: ASSSQGGSGATF

J gene: TRBJ2-5
V gene: TRBV4-1
CDR3 protein: ASSQHSGGETQY

J gene: TRBJ2-5
V gene: TRBV9
CDR3 protein: ASSVQGGAETQY